This T cell receptor beta chain appears in the sequencing data of a study of Ad26.COV2.S vaccination and SARS-CoV-2 variants. Treatment: some 20 received Ad26.COV2.S at low or high dose, single or two shots; 5 received placebo; per-sample allocation not given. Vaccine and placebo recipients were sampled on day 63 after the first injection. Measured with immunoSEQ multiplex PCR; TCRdb has only the in-frame clones, and not every one. The sample has more than 300,000 clones, about 86% seen once. The CDR3 spans 16 residues. V was clipped by 3 bases and J by 6 bases, with 18 bases between them. Germline-derived CDR1 and CDR2 are WSHSY and SAAADI.

This sequence joins TRBV10-2 and TRBJ2-1; no definite D call. This TCR derives from a person between 18 and 65 years old who received the Ad26.COV2.S COVID-19 vaccine or a placebo. Sequencing used peripheral blood, obtained in a trial of Ad26.COV2.S vaccine versus placebo. CDR3 bases: TGCGCCAGCAGTGACCCGGTTACCCTAATCGTCAATGAGCAGTTCTTC. This codes for CASSDPVTLIVNEQFF.